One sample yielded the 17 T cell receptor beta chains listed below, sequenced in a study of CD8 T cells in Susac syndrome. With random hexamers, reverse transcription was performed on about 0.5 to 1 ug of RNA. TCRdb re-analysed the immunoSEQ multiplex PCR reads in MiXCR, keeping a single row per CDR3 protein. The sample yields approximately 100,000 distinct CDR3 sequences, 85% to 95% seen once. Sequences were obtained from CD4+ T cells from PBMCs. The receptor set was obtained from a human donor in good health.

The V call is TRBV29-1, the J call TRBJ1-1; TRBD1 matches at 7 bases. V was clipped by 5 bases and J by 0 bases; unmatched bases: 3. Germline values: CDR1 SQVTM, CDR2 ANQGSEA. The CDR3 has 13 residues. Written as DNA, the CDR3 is TGCAGCGTTCCGGGACAGTTGAACACTGAAGCTTTCTTT. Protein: CSVPGQLNTEAFF.

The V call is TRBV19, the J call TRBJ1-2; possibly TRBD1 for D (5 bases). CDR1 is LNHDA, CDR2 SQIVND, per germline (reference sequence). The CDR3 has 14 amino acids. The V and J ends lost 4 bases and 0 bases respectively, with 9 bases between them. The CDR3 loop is CASSTGSPNYGYTF. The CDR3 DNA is TGTGCCAGTAGTACAGGGTCCCCTAACTATGGCTACACCTTC.

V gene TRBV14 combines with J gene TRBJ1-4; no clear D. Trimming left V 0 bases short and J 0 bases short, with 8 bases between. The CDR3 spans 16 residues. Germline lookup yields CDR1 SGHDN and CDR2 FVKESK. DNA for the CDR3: TGTGCCAGCAGCCAAGACGCCGGACCAACTAATGAAAAACTGTTTTTT. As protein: CASSQDAGPTNEKLFF.

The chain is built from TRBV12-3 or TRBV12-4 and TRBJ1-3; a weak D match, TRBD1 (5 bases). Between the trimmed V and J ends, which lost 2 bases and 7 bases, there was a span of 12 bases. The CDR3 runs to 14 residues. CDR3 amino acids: CASSLTGWGNTIYF. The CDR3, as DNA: TGTGCCAGCAGTTTAACGGGGTGGGGGAACACCATATATTTT.

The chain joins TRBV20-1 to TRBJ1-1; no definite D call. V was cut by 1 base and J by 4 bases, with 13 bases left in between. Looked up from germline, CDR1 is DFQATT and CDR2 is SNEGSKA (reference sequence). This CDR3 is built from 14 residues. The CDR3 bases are TGCAGTGCTAGAGGGCCCGGAACGGGCACTGAAGCTTTCTTT. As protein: CSARGPGTGTEAFF.

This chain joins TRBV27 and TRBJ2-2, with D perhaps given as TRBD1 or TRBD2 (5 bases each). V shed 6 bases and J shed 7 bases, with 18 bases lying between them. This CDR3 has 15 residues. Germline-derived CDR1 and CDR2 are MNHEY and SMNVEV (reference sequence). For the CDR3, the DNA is TGTGCCAGCAGGCCCTCCGGGACCCCATTCGGGGAGCTGTTTTTT. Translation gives CASRPSGTPFGELFF.

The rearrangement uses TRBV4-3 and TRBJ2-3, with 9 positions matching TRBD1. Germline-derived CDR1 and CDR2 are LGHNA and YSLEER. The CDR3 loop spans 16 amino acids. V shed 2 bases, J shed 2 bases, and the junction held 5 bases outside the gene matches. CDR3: CASSQPGQGTTDTQYF. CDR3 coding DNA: TGCGCCAGCAGCCAACCGGGACAGGGTACCACAGATACGCAGTATTTT.

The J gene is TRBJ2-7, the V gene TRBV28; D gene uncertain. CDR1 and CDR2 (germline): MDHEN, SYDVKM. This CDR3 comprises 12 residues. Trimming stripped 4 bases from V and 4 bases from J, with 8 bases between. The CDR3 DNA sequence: TGTGCCAGCAGTTCCCCTATTTACGAGCAGTACTTC. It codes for CASSSPIYEQYF.

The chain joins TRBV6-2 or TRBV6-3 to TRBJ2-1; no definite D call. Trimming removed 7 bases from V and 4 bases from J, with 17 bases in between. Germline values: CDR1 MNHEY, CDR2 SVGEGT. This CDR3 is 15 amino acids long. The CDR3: CASILTGGPYNEQFF. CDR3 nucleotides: TGTGCCAGCATCTTAACGGGCGGTCCATACAATGAGCAGTTCTTC.

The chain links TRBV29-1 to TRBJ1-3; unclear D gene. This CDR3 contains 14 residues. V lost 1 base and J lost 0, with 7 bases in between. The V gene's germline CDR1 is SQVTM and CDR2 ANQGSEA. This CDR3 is CSVEAWDSGNTIYF. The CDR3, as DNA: TGCAGCGTTGAAGCTTGGGACTCTGGAAACACCATATATTTT.

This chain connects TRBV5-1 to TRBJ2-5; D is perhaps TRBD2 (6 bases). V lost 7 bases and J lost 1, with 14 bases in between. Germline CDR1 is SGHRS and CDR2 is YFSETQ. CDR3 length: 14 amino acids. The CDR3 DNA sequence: TGCGCCAGCTGGATAGCGGATCCCCAAGAGACCCAGTACTTC. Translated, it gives CASWIADPQETQYF. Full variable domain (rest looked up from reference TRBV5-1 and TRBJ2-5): KAGVTQTPRYLIKTRGQQVTLSCSPISGHRSVSWYQQTPGQGLQFLFEYFSETQRNKGNFPGRFSGRQFSNSRSEMNVSTLELGDSALYLCASWIADPQETQYFGPGTRLLVL.

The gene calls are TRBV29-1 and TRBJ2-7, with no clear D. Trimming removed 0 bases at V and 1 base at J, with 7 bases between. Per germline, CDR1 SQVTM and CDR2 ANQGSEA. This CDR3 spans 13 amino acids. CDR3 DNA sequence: TGCAGCGTTGAAGATCATGATTCCTACGAGCAGTACTTC. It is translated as CSVEDHDSYEQYF.

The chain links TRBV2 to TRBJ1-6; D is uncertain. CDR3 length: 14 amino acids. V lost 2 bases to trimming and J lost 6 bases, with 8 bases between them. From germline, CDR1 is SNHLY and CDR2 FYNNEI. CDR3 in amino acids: CASSERAVNSPLHF. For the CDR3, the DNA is TGTGCCAGCAGTGAACGGGCCGTTAATTCACCCCTCCACTTT.

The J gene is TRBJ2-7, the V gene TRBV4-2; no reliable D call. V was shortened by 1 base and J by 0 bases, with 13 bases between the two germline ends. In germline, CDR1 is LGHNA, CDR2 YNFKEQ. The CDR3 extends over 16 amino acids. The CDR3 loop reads CASSQVFGDSSYEQYF. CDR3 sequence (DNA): TGTGCCAGCAGCCAAGTATTTGGCGATAGCTCCTACGAGCAGTACTTC.

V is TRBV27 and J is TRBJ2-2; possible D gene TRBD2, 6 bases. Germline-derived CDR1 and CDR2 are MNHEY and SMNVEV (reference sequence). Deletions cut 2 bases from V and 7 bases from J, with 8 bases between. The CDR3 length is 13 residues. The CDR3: CASSLRDFGELFF. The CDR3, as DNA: TGTGCCAGCAGTTTAAGGGACTTCGGGGAGCTGTTTTTT.

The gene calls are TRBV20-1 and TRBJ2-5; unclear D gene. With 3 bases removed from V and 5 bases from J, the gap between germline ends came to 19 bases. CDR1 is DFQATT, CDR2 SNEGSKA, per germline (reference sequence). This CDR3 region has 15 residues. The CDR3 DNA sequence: TGCAGTGCTAGGGGATCCGGGCCATCGATGGAGACCCAGTACTTC. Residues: CSARGSGPSMETQYF.

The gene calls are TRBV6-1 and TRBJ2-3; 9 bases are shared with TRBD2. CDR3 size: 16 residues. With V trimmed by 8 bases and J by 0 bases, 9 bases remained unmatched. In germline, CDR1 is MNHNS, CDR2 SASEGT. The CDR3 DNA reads TGTGCCAGCGGTACGACTAGCGGACTAAGCACAGATACGCAGTATTTT. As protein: CASGTTSGLSTDTQYF.